This TCR beta chain is drawn from a study of blood T cell repertoires in COVID-19. Study overall: Samples representing acute and convalescent COVID-19 were sourced from the United States, Italy and Spain. Nucleic acid was either cDNA or gDNA, and it came from T cells, B-cell-depleted T cells, or PBMCs.

Methods used by the authors: The authors estimated nucleated cell counts from reference gene primer amplification. Profiling relied on immunoSEQ multiplex PCR, and the TCRdb table lists in-frame clones only, not all of them. The DNA was the basis for D and trimming; V, J and clone size are from that table. The sample has tens of thousands of clones; approximately 89% are singletons. Trimming shortened V by 3 bases and J by 2 bases, and 12 bases separated the two germline ends. The CDR3 is made up of 15 amino acids. From germline, CDR1 is SGDLS and CDR2 YYNGEE. Sequencing was performed on peripheral blood. The chain carries TRBV9 and TRBJ1-3, with unresolved D. The sequence derives from a man aged 45-65 years with active COVID-19. CDR3 nucleotide sequence: TGTGCCAGCAGCGGAGGTTGGAGTCCTGGAAACACCATATATTTT. This translates into CASSGGWSPGNTIYF.